The rows below give T cell receptor beta chains drawn from one sample of a study of shared clonotypes between healthy human individuals. Profiling relied on immunoSEQ multiplex PCR, and the TCRdb table lists in-frame clones only, not all of them. This sample yields some 2,500,000 clones, of which around 90% are seen a single time; 0.37% belongs to the top ten. Sequenced material: naive CD4+ T cells from PBMCs. These TCRs come from a man between 18 and 29 years old in good health. Some clones in this sample may be carry-over from other donors' samples. CDR3s include the opening cysteine and the closing phenylalanine or tryptophan. Fields, in order: V gene, J gene, clone size, D gene, CDR3 DNA, CDR3 protein. The D gene is left open where the match is weak. Part of the rows lack a size; the others show once, few, many or a class for expanded clones.

TRBV14	TRBJ1-2	-	-	TGTGCCAGCAGCCAAGACAGGGTGGGATATGGCTACACCTTC	CASSQDRVGYGYTF
TRBV27	TRBJ2-7	-	-	TGTGCCAGCCGCCTGCGGAGCGGAAACTACGAGCAGTACTTC	CASRLRSGNYEQYF
TRBV7-3	TRBJ2-3	once	-	TGTGCCAGCAGCTTGCGAACTAGGCAGGGCACAGATACGCAGTATTTT	CASSLRTRQGTDTQYF
TRBV28	TRBJ2-2	once	-	TGTGCCAGCAGTTTAGACAGATCCACCGGGGAGCTGTTTTTT	CASSLDRSTGELFF
TRBV11-2	TRBJ1-1	few	-	TGTGCCAGCAGCTTATCTGGGGGAGCTTTCTTT	CASSLSGGAFF
TRBV7-2	TRBJ2-3	-	-	TGTGCCAGTGGAGTCACGGGATCGGATACGCAGTATTTT	CASGVTGSDTQYF
TRBV9	TRBJ2-2	-	-	TGTGCCAGCAGCGGGGGACTTTGGTGGGAGAACACCGGGGAGCTGTTTTTT	CASSGGLWWENTGELFF
TRBV7-4	TRBJ1-5	-	TRBD1	TGTGCCAGCAGCTTAGCCCGGACAGGGGATCAGCCCCAGCATTTT	CASSLARTGDQPQHF
TRBV28	TRBJ1-2	-	-	TGTGCCAGCAGTCCCACCAATGGGGTACATGGCTACACCTTC	CASSPTNGVHGYTF
TRBV28	TRBJ1-1	-	-	TGTGCCAGCAGTTTATGGTATCGGGGTCACACTGAAGCTTTCTTT	CASSLWYRGHTEAFF
TRBV4-1	TRBJ2-3	-	-	TGCGCCAGCAGTCAGAGCGGGAGCACAGATACGCAGTATTTT	CASSQSGSTDTQYF
TRBV9	TRBJ2-6	-	-	TGTGCCAGCAGCGTATTGGGAAACTCCGGGGCCAACGTCCTGACTTTC	CASSVLGNSGANVLTF
TRBV6-5	TRBJ1-1	few	-	TGTGCCAGCAGTAGCGGGGAACTCGGCGGGGCTTTCTTT	CASSSGELGGAFF
TRBV4-2	TRBJ1-1	-	-	TGTGCCAGCAGCCAAGAGAAACTCCAGGGGTTTGAAGCTTTCTTT	CASSQEKLQGFEAFF
TRBV7-6	TRBJ2-7	-	-	TGTGCCAGCAGCTTAGTGGTTAGGGACGAGCAGTACTTC	CASSLVVRDEQYF
TRBV6-5	TRBJ2-1	once	-	TGTGCCAGCAGCCGGCAGGGTAACTCCTACAATGAGCAGTTCTTC	CASSRQGNSYNEQFF
TRBV7-3	TRBJ2-6	-	-	TGTGCCAGCAGCTTACAGGGCACCCCTGGGGCCAACGTCCTGACTTTC	CASSLQGTPGANVLTF
TRBV4-1	TRBJ1-2	-	TRBD1	TGCGCCAGCAGCCAAGCACAGGGGGCGTCTGGTGGCTACACCTTC	CASSQAQGASGGYTF
TRBV19	TRBJ2-1	-	TRBD1	TGTGCCAGTAGTATGTGGGACAGGGGACACAATGAGCAGTTCTTC	CASSMWDRGHNEQFF
TRBV6-6	TRBJ2-7	once	-	TGTGCCAGCAGTTATTCCTACTCCTCCTACGAGCAGTACTTC	CASSYSYSSYEQYF
TRBV19	TRBJ1-5	-	-	TGTGCCAGTACCACCGACAGGTGGATAAGACAGCCCCAGCATTTT	CASTTDRWIRQPQHF
TRBV28	TRBJ1-5	-	-	TGTGCCAGCAGCCCAGTAGGGGGTAGCAATCAGCCCCAGCATTTT	CASSPVGGSNQPQHF
TRBV4-1	TRBJ1-2	-	-	TGCGCCAGCAGCCGGGTCTCGGCGAGCGATGGCTACACCTTC	CASSRVSASDGYTF
TRBV6-1	TRBJ2-3	-	-	TGTGCCGCCTTGCTGGGGGGCGGGATCACAGATACGCAGTATTTT	CAALLGGGITDTQYF
TRBV5-1	TRBJ2-5	-	TRBD1	TGCGCCAGCAGCAGGACAGGGCTCCAAGAGACCCAGTACTTC	CASSRTGLQETQYF
TRBV28	TRBJ2-5	-	-	TGTGCCAGCAGTCGGCGGGTTCAAGAGACCCAGTACTTC	CASSRRVQETQYF
TRBV7-2	TRBJ2-5	-	-	TGTGCCAGCAGCCTCCTCGGCCCCGCCGAGGAGACCCAGTACTTC	CASSLLGPAEETQYF
TRBV30	TRBJ2-7	-	TRBD2	TGTGCCTGGAGCGTCGGGGGGAGCTCCTACGAGCAGTACTTC	CAWSVGGSSYEQYF
TRBV7-9	TRBJ1-5	-	-	TGTGCCAGCAGCTTAGGTGCTGCAGGGGATTTGAATCAGCCCCAGCATTTT	CASSLGAAGDLNQPQHF
TRBV5-1	TRBJ2-1	-	TRBD1	TGCGCCAGCAGCTCTACTAGACCCGACAGGGACAAGAAGAATGAGCAGTTCTTC	CASSSTRPDRDKKNEQFF
TRBV5-1	TRBJ1-3	-	-	TGCGCCAGCAGCTTGTCAGACTCTGGAAACACCATATATTTT	CASSLSDSGNTIYF
TRBV27	TRBJ2-3	-	-	TGTGCCAGCAGTCCGTCAGGGACTTCTAGCACAGATACGCAGTATTTT	CASSPSGTSSTDTQYF
TRBV19	TRBJ1-2	-	TRBD1	TGTGCCAGTATTACAGGGGCTCCCCTGACCGGTTATGGCTACACCTTC	CASITGAPLTGYGYTF
TRBV7-3	TRBJ1-1	-	TRBD1	TGTGCCAGCAGCCCCGGACAGGGAGTGAACACTGAAGCTTTCTTT	CASSPGQGVNTEAFF
TRBV19	TRBJ1-4	-	-	TGTGCCAGTAAGCTCGGCACAACTAATGAAAAACTGTTTTTT	CASKLGTTNEKLFF
TRBV7-2	TRBJ1-1	-	-	TGTGCCAGCAGCCATACGGGGTGGGGAGCTTTCTTT	CASSHTGWGAFF
TRBV15	TRBJ1-2	-	-	TGTGCCACCAGCGTTACCATCCCGGGGGTCGGTGGCTACACCTTC	CATSVTIPGVGGYTF
TRBV10-3	TRBJ2-1	-	TRBD1	TGTGCCATCAGTGGCTGGCAGGGGGTCTACAATGAGCAGTTCTTC	CAISGWQGVYNEQFF
TRBV14	TRBJ2-7	-	-	TGTGCCAGCAGCCAGGTGGACAGCTTGCAAAACTTC	CASSQVDSLQNF
TRBV5-1	TRBJ2-5	-	-	TGCGCCAGCAGCGCCCTGGGGCAAGAGACCCAGTACTTC	CASSALGQETQYF
TRBV29-1	TRBJ2-2	-	TRBD2	TGCAGCGTTGTGCCGGGACTAACCGGGGAGCTGTTTTTT	CSVVPGLTGELFF
TRBV10-3	TRBJ2-1	-	TRBD1	TGTGCCATCAGTGAGCTTACACAGGGGCCCGAGCAGTTCTTC	CAISELTQGPEQFF
TRBV7-9	TRBJ2-7	-	-	TGTGCCAGCAGCCCCCGTGGGAGCTTAGGGGGCGAGCAGTACTTC	CASSPRGSLGGEQYF
TRBV5-4	TRBJ1-1	-	TRBD1	TGTGCCAGCAGCCTAGACAGGGGGCAAGGGCGCACTGAAGCTTTCTTT	CASSLDRGQGRTEAFF
TRBV21-1	TRBJ2-7	-	-	TGTGCCAGCAGCAAAGTTCCCGCCAGGGGCCCCTACGAGCAGTACTTC	CASSKVPARGPYEQYF
TRBV27	TRBJ1-2	-	-	TGTGCCAGCAGTCCTCGGACTAACTATGGCTACACCTTC	CASSPRTNYGYTF